The entry below describes one T cell receptor beta chain. What it recognizes is unknown. Germline is not matched at one junction end, which may reflect a read error. Germline-derived CDR1 and CDR2 are SGHAT and FQNNGV. The CDR3 has 13 residues. This record belongs to a study of tumor and adjacent non-tumor tissue in lung cancer. Study information: On average, productive TCRbeta reads reached about 4.17 million per sample. Study-wide results and limits: Tumor TCR diversity, when higher, was linked to shorter survival.

The library came from three nested PCR rounds adapted from ARM-PCR protocols. TCRdb passed the multiplex PCR reads through MiXCR, listing each CDR3 protein once. The data hold 70,000 to 90,000 distinct CDR3 sequences, with over 75% observed a single time. RNA was extracted from bulk tissue without any cell sorting. Donors were chemotherapy-naive, newly diagnosed lung cancer surgical patients in China, August–late 2014. The chain uses TRBV11-2 and TRBJ2-3, with unresolved D. This sequence originates from a woman between 45 and 60 years old with non-small cell lung cancer. The source material was lung tumor tissue. The CDR3 DNA is TGTGCCAACAGCTTTACCCAGCTAGATACGCAGTATTTT. Translated, it gives CANSFTQLDTQYF.